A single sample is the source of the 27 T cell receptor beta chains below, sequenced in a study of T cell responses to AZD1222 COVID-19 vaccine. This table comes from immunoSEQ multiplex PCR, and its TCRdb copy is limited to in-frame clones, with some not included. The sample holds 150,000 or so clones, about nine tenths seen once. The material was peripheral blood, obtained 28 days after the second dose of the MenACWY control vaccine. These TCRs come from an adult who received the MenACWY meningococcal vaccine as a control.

CDR3 sequence: CASSLGLAGRQETQYF. The CDR3 DNA sequence: TGCGCCAGCAGCCTCGGACTAGCGGGAAGGCAAGAGACCCAGTACTTC. J is TRBJ2-5 and V is TRBV4-3, with 12 bases aligning to TRBD2. Trimming removed 4 bases from V and 2 bases from J; junction bases left unmatched: 5. The CDR3 runs 16 residues. Germline lookup yields CDR1 LGHNA and CDR2 YSLEER.

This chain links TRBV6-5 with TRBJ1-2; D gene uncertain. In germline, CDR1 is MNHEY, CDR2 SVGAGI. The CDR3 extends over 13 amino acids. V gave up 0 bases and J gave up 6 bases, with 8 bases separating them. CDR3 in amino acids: CASSYSTGNGYTF. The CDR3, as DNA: TGTGCCAGCAGTTACTCGACGGGGAATGGCTACACCTTC.

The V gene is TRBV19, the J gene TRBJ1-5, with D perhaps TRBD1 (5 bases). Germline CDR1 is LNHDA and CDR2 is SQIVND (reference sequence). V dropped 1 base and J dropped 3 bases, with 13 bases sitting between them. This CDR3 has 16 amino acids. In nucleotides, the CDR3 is TGTGCCAGTAGTATAGGTATGGGACGGATCAATCAGCCCCAGCATTTT. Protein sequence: CASSIGMGRINQPQHF.

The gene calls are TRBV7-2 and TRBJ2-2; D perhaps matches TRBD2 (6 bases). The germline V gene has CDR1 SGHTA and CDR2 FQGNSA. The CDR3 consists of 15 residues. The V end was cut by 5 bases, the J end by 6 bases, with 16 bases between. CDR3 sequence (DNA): TGTGCCAGCAGCGACCCGCTAGCGAGGGCCGGGGAGCTGTTTTTT. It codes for CASSDPLARAGELFF. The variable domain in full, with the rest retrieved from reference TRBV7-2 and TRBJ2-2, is GAGVSQSPSNKVTEKGKDVELRCDPISGHTALYWYRQSLGQGLEFLIYFQGNSAPDKSGLPSDRFSAERTGGSVSTLTIQRTQQEDSAVYLCASSDPLARAGELFFGEGSRLTVL.

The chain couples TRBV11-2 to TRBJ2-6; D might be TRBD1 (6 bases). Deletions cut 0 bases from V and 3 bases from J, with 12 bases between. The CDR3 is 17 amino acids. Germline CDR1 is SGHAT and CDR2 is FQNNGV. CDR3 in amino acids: CASSLDGYRVGANVLTF. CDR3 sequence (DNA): TGTGCCAGCAGCTTAGATGGGTACAGGGTTGGGGCCAACGTCCTGACTTTC. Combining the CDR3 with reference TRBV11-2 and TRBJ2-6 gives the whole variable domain EAGVAQSPRYKIIEKRQSVAFWCNPISGHATLYWYQQILGQGPKLLIQFQNNGVVDDSQLPKDRFSAERLKGVDSTLKIQPAKLEDSAVYLCASSLDGYRVGANVLTFGAGSRLTVL.

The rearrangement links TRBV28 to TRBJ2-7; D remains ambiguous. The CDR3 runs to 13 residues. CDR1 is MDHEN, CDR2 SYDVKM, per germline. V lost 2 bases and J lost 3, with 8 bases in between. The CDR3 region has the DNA TGTGCCAGCAGTTTAAGGGCAGACTACGAGCAGTACTTC. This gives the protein CASSLRADYEQYF.

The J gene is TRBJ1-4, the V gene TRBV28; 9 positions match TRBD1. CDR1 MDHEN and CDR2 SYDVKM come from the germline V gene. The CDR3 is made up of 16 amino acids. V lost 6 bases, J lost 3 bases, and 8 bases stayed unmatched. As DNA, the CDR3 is TGTGCCAGCAGCCAACGCTACAGGGGGCCTAATGAAAAACTGTTTTTT. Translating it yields CASSQRYRGPNEKLFF.

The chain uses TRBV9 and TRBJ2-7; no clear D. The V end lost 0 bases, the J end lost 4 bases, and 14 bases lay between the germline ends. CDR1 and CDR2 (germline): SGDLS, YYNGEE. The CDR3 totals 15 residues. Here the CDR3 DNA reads TGTGCCAGCAGCGTAGCTGCTCCGAGTTTTTACGAGCAGTACTTC. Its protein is CASSVAAPSFYEQYF.

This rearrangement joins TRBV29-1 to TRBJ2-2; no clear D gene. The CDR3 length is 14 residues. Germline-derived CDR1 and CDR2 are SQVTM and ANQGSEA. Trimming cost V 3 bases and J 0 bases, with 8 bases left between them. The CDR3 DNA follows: TGCAGCGTTGAGCCCGAGACGAACACCGGGGAGCTGTTTTTT. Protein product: CSVEPETNTGELFF.

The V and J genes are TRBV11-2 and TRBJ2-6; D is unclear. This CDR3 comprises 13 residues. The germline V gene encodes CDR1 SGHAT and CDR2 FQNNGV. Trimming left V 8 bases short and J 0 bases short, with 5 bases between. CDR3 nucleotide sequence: TGTGCCAGCCTTGTCTCTGGGGCCAACGTCCTGACTTTC. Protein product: CASLVSGANVLTF.

The chain's CDR3 is CASTKAPQINSPLHF. Here the CDR3 DNA reads TGTGCCAGTACTAAGGCCCCCCAGATTAATTCACCCCTCCACTTT. The rearrangement links TRBV6-5 to TRBJ1-6; D remains ambiguous. CDR3 size: 15 residues. The ends were cut back, 9 bases at V and 6 bases at J, with 18 bases in the middle. Germline loops: CDR1 MNHEY, CDR2 SVGAGI.

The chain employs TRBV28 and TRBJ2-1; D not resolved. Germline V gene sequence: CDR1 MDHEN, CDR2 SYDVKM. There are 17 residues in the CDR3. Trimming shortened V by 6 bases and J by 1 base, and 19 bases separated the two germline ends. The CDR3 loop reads CASRQTPAPVSYNEQFF. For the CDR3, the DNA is TGTGCCAGCAGGCAAACTCCCGCGCCGGTTTCCTACAATGAGCAGTTCTTC.

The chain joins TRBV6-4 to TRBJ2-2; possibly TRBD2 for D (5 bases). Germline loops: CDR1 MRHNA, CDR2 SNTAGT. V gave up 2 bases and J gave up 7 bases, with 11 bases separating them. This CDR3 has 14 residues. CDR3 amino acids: CASSDDHRGGELFF. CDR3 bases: TGTGCCAGCAGTGACGACCACCGGGGCGGGGAGCTGTTTTTT.

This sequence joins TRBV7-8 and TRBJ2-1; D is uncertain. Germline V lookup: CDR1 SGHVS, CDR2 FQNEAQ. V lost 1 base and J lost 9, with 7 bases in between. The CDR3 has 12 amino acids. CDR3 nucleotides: TGTGCCAGCAGCTTAGGGGGAAGTGAGCAGTTCTTC. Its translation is CASSLGGSEQFF.

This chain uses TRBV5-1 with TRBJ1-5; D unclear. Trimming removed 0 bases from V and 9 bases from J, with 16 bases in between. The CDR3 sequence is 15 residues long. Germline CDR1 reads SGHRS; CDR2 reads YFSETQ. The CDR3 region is CASSLEGSGLSPQHF. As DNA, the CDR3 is TGCGCCAGCAGCTTGGAGGGCAGTGGTTTATCGCCCCAGCATTTT.

The CDR3 DNA reads TGCAGCGTTGAAAAGGGTAGTGGCAGGGCGGTGGGCACTGAAGCTTTCTTT. This encodes CSVEKGSGRAVGTEAFF. The V call is TRBV29-1, the J call TRBJ1-1, with D perhaps TRBD1 (5 bases). The germline V gene has CDR1 SQVTM and CDR2 ANQGSEA. The V end lost 2 bases, the J end lost 4 bases, and 23 bases lay between the germline ends. CDR3 length equals 17 residues.

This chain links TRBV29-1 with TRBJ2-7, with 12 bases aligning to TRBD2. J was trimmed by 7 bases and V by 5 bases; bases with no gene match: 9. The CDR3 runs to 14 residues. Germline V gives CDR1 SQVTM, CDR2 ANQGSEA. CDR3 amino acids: CSVLLAGGPEEQYF. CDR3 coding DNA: TGCAGCGTTCTCCTAGCGGGAGGGCCAGAAGAGCAGTACTTC.

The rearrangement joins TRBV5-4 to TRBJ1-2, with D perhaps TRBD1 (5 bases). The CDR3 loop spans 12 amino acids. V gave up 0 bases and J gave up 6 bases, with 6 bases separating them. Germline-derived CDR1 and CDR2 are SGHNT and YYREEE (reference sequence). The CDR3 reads CASSLAGNGYTF. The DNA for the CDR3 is TGTGCCAGCAGCTTGGCAGGGAATGGCTACACCTTC.

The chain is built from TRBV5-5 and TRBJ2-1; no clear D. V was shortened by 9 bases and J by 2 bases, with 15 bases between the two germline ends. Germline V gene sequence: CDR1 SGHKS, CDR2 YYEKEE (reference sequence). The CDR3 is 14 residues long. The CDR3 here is CATAIRGTYNEQFF. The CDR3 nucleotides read TGTGCCACTGCGATCCGCGGCACCTACAATGAGCAGTTCTTC.

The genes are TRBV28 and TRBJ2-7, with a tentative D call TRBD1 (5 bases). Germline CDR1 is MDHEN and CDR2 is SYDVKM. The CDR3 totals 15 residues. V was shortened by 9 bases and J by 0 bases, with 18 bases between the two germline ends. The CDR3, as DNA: TGTGCCAGTGTTATGAGAGTCGACAGCTCCTACGAGCAGTACTTC. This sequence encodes CASVMRVDSSYEQYF.

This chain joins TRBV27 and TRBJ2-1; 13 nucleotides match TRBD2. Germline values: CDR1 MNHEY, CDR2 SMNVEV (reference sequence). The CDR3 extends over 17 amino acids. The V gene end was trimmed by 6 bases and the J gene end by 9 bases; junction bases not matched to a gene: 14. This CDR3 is CASRERSGLAGSGEQFF. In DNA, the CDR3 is TGTGCCAGCAGAGAAAGATCGGGACTAGCGGGATCGGGTGAGCAGTTCTTC.

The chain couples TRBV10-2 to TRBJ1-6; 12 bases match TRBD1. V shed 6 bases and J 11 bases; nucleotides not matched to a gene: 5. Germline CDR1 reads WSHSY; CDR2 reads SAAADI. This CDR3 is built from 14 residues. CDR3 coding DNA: TGCGCCAGCAGCGCCGGGACAGGGGGCACACCCCTCCACTTT. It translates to CASSAGTGGTPLHF.

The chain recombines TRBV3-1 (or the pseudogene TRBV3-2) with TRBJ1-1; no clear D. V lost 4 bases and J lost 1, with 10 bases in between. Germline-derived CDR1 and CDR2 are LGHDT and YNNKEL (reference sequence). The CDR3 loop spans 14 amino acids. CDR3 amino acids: CASSRGVPNTEAFF. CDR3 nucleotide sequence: TGTGCCAGCAGCCGGGGAGTACCGAACACTGAAGCTTTCTTT.

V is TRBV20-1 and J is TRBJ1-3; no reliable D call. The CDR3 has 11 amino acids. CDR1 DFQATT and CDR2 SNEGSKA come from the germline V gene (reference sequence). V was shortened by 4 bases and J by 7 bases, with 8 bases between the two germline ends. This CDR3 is CSANLRNTIYF. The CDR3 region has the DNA TGCAGTGCTAATCTGAGGAACACCATATATTTT.

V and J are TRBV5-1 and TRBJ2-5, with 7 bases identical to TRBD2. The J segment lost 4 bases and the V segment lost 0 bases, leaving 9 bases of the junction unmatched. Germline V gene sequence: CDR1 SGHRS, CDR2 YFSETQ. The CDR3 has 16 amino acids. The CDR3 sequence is CASSLEGTQRGETQYF. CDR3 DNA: TGCGCCAGCAGCTTGGAGGGCACCCAGCGGGGAGAGACCCAGTACTTC.

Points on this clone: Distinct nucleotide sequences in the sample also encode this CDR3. The DNA for the CDR3 is TGTGCCAGCTCACCCCCCGGGGACAATGAGCAGTTCTTC. Translation: CASSPPGDNEQFF. The V call is TRBV18, the J call TRBJ2-1, with D tentatively TRBD2 (5 bases). CDR3 length: 13 amino acids. The V end lost 3 bases, the J end lost 5 bases, and 8 bases lay between the germline ends. CDR1 and CDR2 from the germline V gene are KGHSH and LQKENI.

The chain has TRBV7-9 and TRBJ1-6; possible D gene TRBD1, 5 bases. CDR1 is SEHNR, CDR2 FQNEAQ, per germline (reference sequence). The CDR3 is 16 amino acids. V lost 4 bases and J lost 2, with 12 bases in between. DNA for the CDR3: TGTGCCAGCAGCTCTCAGGGTGGGCCCTATAATTCACCCCTCCACTTT. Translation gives CASSSQGGPYNSPLHF.